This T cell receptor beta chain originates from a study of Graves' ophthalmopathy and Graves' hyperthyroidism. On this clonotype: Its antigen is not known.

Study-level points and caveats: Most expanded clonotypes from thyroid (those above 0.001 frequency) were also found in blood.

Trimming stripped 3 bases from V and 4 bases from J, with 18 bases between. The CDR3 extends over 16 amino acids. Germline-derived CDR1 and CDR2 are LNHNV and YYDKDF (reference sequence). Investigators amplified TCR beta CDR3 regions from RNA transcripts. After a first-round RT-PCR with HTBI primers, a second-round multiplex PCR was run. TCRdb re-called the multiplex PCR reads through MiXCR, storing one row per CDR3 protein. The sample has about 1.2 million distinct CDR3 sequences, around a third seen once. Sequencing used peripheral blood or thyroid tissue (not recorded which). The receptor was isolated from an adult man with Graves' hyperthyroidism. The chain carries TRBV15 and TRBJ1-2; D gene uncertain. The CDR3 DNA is TGTGCCACCAGCAGCTTAGCGGCGGCAGCCACCTATGGCTACACCTTC. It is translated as CATSSLAAAATYGYTF.